The clone carrying this TCR beta chain has at least ten counts. Antigen unknown. CDR3 length: 16 residues. The germline V gene has CDR1 SGHDT and CDR2 YYEEEE. V shed 5 bases and J 7 bases; nucleotides not matched to a gene: 16. The data belong to a study of blood T cells in healthy people across ages. Study background: About one barcoded beta molecule per two T cells came from capture by template switching.

Overall study findings and caveats: TCR beta diversity per million T cells fell roughly linearly with age.

PCR was performed a second time for about 7 to 12 cycles using a sample-barcoded 5' primer and a J-beta primer mix. At least 2.5 million CDR3-containing paired-end reads were obtained per sample. A single record per CDR3 protein comes from TCRdb applying MiXCR to the 5' RACE reads. The sample holds 730,000 or so distinct CDR3 sequences; around 41% are singletons and the top ten take 25% to 35%. This receptor was taken from a man at least 80 years old in good health. The sequencing sample was made of blood. The chain is built from TRBV5-6 and TRBJ1-2; 8 nucleotides agree with TRBD1. The DNA of the CDR3 is TGTGCCAGCAGGAGAGCCGGGACAGGTCATGATTCTGGCTACACCTTC. This encodes CASRRAGTGHDSGYTF.